One T cell receptor beta chain is described in this entry. Per the authors' pipeline: Amplifying reference gene primers gave estimates of nucleated cell counts. Here immunoSEQ multiplex PCR was the method, and the copy in TCRdb shows in-frame clones only, minus some. The V and J calls and the clone size are those of that table, but D and trimming were determined from the DNA. Of roughly 230,000 clones listed, around four fifths were seen once; the top ten hold 27%. Germline CDR1 reads LGHDT; CDR2 reads YNNKEL (reference sequence). Trimming took 4 bases from V and 5 from J; bases not matched to a gene: 3. This CDR3 has 16 amino acids. This record belongs to a study of blood T cell repertoires in COVID-19. On the study more broadly: Whether acute or convalescent, the COVID-19 samples came from the United States, Italy and Spain.

The receptor's source is a man aged 40-55 years with acute or convalescent COVID-19. The chain employs TRBV3-1 (or the pseudogene TRBV3-2) and TRBJ2-2; 14 nucleotides line up with TRBD2. Material: peripheral blood. The CDR3 is CASSLGTSGRTGELFF. The CDR3 coding sequence is TGTGCCAGCAGCCTCGGGACTAGCGGGAGAACCGGGGAGCTGTTTTTT.